These 17 T cell receptor beta chains originate from one sample sequenced in a study of T cell repertoires in cytomegalovirus infection. TCRdb re-derived calls from the reads in MiXCR, one entry per CDR3 protein. The sample lists 150,000 to 160,000 distinct CDR3 sequences; around 22% were seen once. Source material: PBMCs. These receptor sequences come from a human donor in good health (CMV status not recorded). Some clones in this sample may be carry-over from other donors' samples.

This chain connects TRBV12-3 or TRBV12-4 to TRBJ1-1; TRBD1 agrees at 7 bases. The CDR3 has 16 amino acids. The V and J ends lost 2 bases and 0 bases, in that order; junction bases with no gene match: 6. In nucleotides, the CDR3 is TGTGCCAGCAGTTTATATTCCGGGACAGTGAACACTGAAGCTTTCTTT. This gives the protein CASSLYSGTVNTEAFF.

This clonotype came up many times. In nucleotides, the CDR3 is TGTGCCAGCAGTTTAGCGTCCGAAGCTTTCTTT. Amino acid sequence: CASSLASEAFF. This chain links TRBV12-3 or TRBV12-4 with TRBJ1-1; D is uncertain. V gave up 0 bases and J gave up 8 bases, with 4 bases separating them. The CDR3 has 11 amino acids.

This clonotype was seen at least ten times. The CDR3 sequence is CSARGTASSYNEQFF. CDR3 nucleotide sequence: TGCAGTGCTAGAGGGACCGCTAGCTCCTACAATGAGCAGTTCTTC. The J gene is TRBJ2-1, the V gene TRBV20-1, with D unresolved. Germline CDR1 and CDR2: DFQATT and SNEGSKA (reference sequence). The CDR3 totals 15 residues. V dropped 1 base and J dropped 0 bases, with 10 bases sitting between them.

The chain links TRBV11-2 to TRBJ2-3; TRBD2 aligns across 12 bases. The CDR3 is 17 amino acids. Losses at the gene ends were 1 base for V and 8 bases for J; bases not matched to a gene: 10. Germline loops: CDR1 SGHAT, CDR2 FQNNGV. The CDR3 DNA is TGTGCCAGCAGCTTAGCCAGACTAGCGGGAGACCTGGGTACGCAGTATTTT. Translated: CASSLARLAGDLGTQYF.

Comments on this clonotype: A read error may produce the germline difference seen at one junction end. The V call is TRBV2, the J call TRBJ1-2; 7 nucleotides match TRBD1. This CDR3 is built from 10 residues. Germline-derived CDR1 and CDR2 are SNHLY and FYNNEI. The chain's CDR3 is CARRGNGYTF. The CDR3 coding sequence is TGTGCCCGCAGGGGGAATGGCTACACCTTC.

This clonotype was found a few times. The chain has TRBV5-1 and TRBJ2-5; no definite D call. Per germline, CDR1 SGHRS and CDR2 YFSETQ. CDR3 size: 13 residues. V lost 0 bases and J 4 bases, leaving 7 bases between the germline ends. CDR3 bases: TGCGCCAGCAGCTTGGGAGCCCTAGAGACCCAGTACTTC. Its translation is CASSLGALETQYF.

On this clonotype: This may come from a read error, since a much larger clone is one base off. The V gene is TRBV7-2, the J gene TRBJ2-3; D is ambiguous. This CDR3 has 12 amino acids. V was pared by 8 bases and J by 5 bases, with 11 bases between. CDR1 and CDR2 (germline): SGHTA, FQGNSA. This chain's CDR3 is CASRLTRDTQYF. The CDR3 DNA reads TGTGCCAGCCGCCTCACAAGAGATACGCAGTATTTT.

This clonotype was observed a few times. The V call is TRBV14, the J call TRBJ2-3; 7 nucleotides agree with TRBD2. Trimming at V came to 1 base and at J to 2 bases, leaving 6 bases not matched to a gene. This CDR3 has 16 residues. Germline CDR1 reads SGHDN; CDR2 reads FVKESK. CDR3 nucleotides: TGTGCCAGCAGCCAAGGCGGGGGTTTAAACACAGATACGCAGTATTTT. Its translation: CASSQGGGLNTDTQYF.

V gene TRBV20-1 combines with J gene TRBJ2-6; D gene ambiguous. Germline loops: CDR1 DFQATT, CDR2 SNEGSKA (reference sequence). Trimming left V 2 bases short and J 2 bases short, with 4 bases between. This CDR3 is 13 amino acids long. CDR3 loop: CSARSPGANVLTF. The CDR3, as DNA: TGCAGTGCTAGATCCCCTGGGGCCAACGTCCTGACTTTC.

CDR3 sequence: CASRTYTEAFF. DNA of the CDR3: TGTGCCAGCAGGACGTACACTGAAGCTTTCTTT. The chain combines TRBV6-5 with TRBJ1-1; D uncertain. This CDR3 region has 11 residues. V gave up 6 bases and J gave up 3 bases, with 5 bases separating them. From germline, CDR1 is MNHEY and CDR2 SVGAGI.

This sequence joins TRBV5-1 and TRBJ2-1; 10 nucleotides agree with TRBD2. Germline trimming cut 3 bases from V and 7 bases from J; bases unmatched to any gene: 4. Germline lookup yields CDR1 SGHRS and CDR2 YFSETQ. CDR3 length: 14 residues. DNA of the CDR3: TGCGCCAGCAGCTCGGCTAGCGGGGGAAATGAGCAGTTCTTC. Translated, it gives CASSSASGGNEQFF.

This clonotype was detected a few times. V gene TRBV12-3 or TRBV12-4 combines with J gene TRBJ2-1; 11 bases agree with TRBD2. There are 15 residues in the CDR3. The V gene end was trimmed by 5 bases and the J gene end by 10 bases; junction bases not matched to a gene: 10. CDR3 nucleotides: TGTGCCAGCAGTGCCTATAGCGGGGGGGCCAGGGAGCAGTTCTTC. It encodes CASSAYSGGAREQFF.

This clonotype has just a few counts. This chain connects TRBV28 to TRBJ2-1; a possible D gene is TRBD2 (5 bases). The V end lost 6 bases, the J end lost 1 base, and 10 bases lay between the germline ends. This CDR3 spans 14 amino acids. CDR1 is MDHEN, CDR2 SYDVKM, per germline. The CDR3 sequence: CASRQRGSYNEQFF. CDR3 bases: TGTGCCAGCAGACAGCGAGGGTCCTACAATGAGCAGTTCTTC.

The genes are TRBV18 and TRBJ2-1; D not resolved. The V gene's germline CDR1 is KGHSH and CDR2 LQKENI. V was shortened by 3 bases and J by 3 bases, with 9 bases between the two germline ends. This CDR3 comprises 14 residues. The CDR3 DNA follows: TGTGCCAGCTCACCCACGGCCGACTACAATGAGCAGTTCTTC. Its protein is CASSPTADYNEQFF.

The table lists this clonotype with a count of one. The gene calls are TRBV19 and TRBJ2-1; D remains unclear. This CDR3 is 12 amino acids long. V shed 2 bases and J shed 6 bases, with 5 bases lying between them. Germline loops: CDR1 LNHDA, CDR2 SQIVND (reference sequence). This CDR3 is CASSIYSNEQFF. DNA for the CDR3: TGTGCCAGTAGTATATATAGCAATGAGCAGTTCTTC.

Ten or more counts support this clonotype. The chain employs TRBV11-1 and TRBJ2-2; the D is unclear. The germline gives CDR1 SGHAT, CDR2 FQDESV (reference sequence). V was trimmed by 5 bases and J by 6 bases, leaving 19 bases between them. The length of the CDR3 is 16 residues. This CDR3 is CASSLPGPDGAGELFF. For the CDR3, the DNA is TGTGCCAGCAGCCTTCCTGGACCAGATGGGGCCGGGGAGCTGTTTTTT. Supplemented by reference TRBV11-1 and TRBJ2-2, the full variable domain reads EAEVAQSPRYKITEKSQAVAFWCDPISGHATLYWYRQILGQGPELLVQFQDESVVDDSQLPKDRFSAERLKGVDSTLKIQPAELGDSAMYLCASSLPGPDGAGELFFGEGSRLTVL.

This clonotype has just a few counts. The chain uses TRBV4-1 and TRBJ1-2; D is undetermined. The V end lost 0 bases, the J end lost 4 bases, and 9 bases lay between the germline ends. Germline lookup yields CDR1 MGHRA and CDR2 YSYEKL. The length of the CDR3 is 14 residues. As DNA, the CDR3 is TGCGCCAGCAGCCAAGATGGTGAGATCTATGGCTACACCTTC. This codes for CASSQDGEIYGYTF.